What follows describes a single T cell receptor beta chain. Antigen unknown. The entry originates in a study of beta chain features in type 1 diabetes. Overall study findings and caveats: Among all four CD4+ subsets, Type 1 diabetes patients had TCRB CDR3s that were moderately but significantly shorter. Among type 1 diabetes patients, VDJ junctions had fewer insertions and more deletions. Researchers could not determine here whether HLA type influences TCRB rearrangement.

Reverse transcribing all isolated RNA meant expressed TCRB transcripts were sequenced. TCRdb's table, derived via immunoSEQ multiplex PCR, lists solely in-frame clones and lacks some. The data hold hundreds of thousands of clones, with approximately 9.7% observed a single time. Trimming took off 2 bases at V and 5 bases at J, with 7 bases between the two ends. The germline gives CDR1 ENHRY, CDR2 SYGVKD. The CDR3 sequence is 13 residues long. The sample was central memory CD4+ T cells from blood. The chain couples TRBV10-3 to TRBJ1-5, with D possibly TRBD1 on 5 matching bases. This receptor was identified in a man aged 25-40 years with type 1 diabetes. The CDR3 DNA follows: TGTGCCATCAGTGAGAGCAGGGATCAGCCCCAGCATTTT. It codes for CAISESRDQPQHF.